The text below deals with one T cell receptor beta chain. Its specificity is unknown. This entry comes from a study of OX40 agonist ivuxolimab in advanced cancers. Study-wide findings and caveats: Antigens targeted by the expanded peripheral T cells were not determined.

CDR1 is SGHTA and CDR2 is FQGNSA in the germline V gene. CDR3 length equals 15 residues. After removal of 4 bases from V and 1 base from J, the junction contained 2 bases not matched to a gene. TCRdb's table, derived via immunoSEQ multiplex PCR, lists solely in-frame clones and lacks some. Of about 34,000 clones listed, over 90% were seen once; the top ten hold about 4.2%. The chain couples TRBV7-2 to TRBJ2-3, with 10 bases identical to TRBD2. The sequence came from an adult with an advanced solid tumor such as melanoma, head and neck, liver or kidney cancer. Sequenced here: CD4+ or CD8+ T cells sorted from blood, sampled in a trial of the OX40 agonist ivuxolimab. CDR3 sequence: CASSYGLAGTDTQYF. CDR3 coding DNA: TGTGCCAGCAGCTACGGACTAGCGGGCACAGATACGCAGTATTTT.